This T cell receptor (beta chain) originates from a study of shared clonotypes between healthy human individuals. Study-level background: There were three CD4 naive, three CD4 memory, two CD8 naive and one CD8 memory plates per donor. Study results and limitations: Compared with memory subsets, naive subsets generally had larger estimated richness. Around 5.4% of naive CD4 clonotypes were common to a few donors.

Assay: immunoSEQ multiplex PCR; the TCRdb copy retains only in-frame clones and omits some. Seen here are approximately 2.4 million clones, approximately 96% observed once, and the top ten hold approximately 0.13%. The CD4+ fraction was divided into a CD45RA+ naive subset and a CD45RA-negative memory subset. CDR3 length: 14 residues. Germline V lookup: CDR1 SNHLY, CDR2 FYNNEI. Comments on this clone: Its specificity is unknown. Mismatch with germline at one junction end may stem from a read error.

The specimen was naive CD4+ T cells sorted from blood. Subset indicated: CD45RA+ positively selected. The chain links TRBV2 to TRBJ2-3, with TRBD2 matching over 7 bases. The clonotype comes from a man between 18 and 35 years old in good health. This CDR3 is CATSLGRGSDTQYF. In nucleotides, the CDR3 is TGTGCCACCAGTCTAGGGAGGGGATCAGATACGCAGTATTTT.